This TCR beta chain was captured by sequencing in a study of shared clonotypes between healthy human individuals. Study summary: Three plates each covered CD4 naive and memory; CD8 naive two, CD8 memory one.

The CDR3 is 16 residues long. Trimming took 2 bases from V and 0 from J, leaving 13 bases between them. CDR1 is MNHNS and CDR2 is SASEGT in the germline V gene. Only in-frame clones appear in the TCRdb table, and some are missing; sequencing was by immunoSEQ multiplex PCR. The table includes about 2,100,000 clones, roughly 91% detected once. Study outcomes and limitations: Larger estimated richness was generally seen in naive subsets than in memory subsets. Four donors held about 5% of naive CD4 clonotypes in common.

On this clone: What it binds is unknown.

Selected positively for CCR7 and CD45RO-negative, naive CD8 cells excluded terminally differentiated effector memory CD45RA+ cells. The sequence came from a man between 18 and 35 years old in good health. Some clones in this sample may be carry-over from other donors' samples. Sequenced sample: naive CD8+ T cells from PBMCs. The V call is TRBV6-1, the J call TRBJ1-1, with a tentative D call TRBD1 (5 bases). The CDR3 here is CASSERGEKLNTEAFF. The CDR3, as DNA: TGTGCCAGCAGTGAAAGGGGCGAGAAACTGAACACTGAAGCTTTCTTT.